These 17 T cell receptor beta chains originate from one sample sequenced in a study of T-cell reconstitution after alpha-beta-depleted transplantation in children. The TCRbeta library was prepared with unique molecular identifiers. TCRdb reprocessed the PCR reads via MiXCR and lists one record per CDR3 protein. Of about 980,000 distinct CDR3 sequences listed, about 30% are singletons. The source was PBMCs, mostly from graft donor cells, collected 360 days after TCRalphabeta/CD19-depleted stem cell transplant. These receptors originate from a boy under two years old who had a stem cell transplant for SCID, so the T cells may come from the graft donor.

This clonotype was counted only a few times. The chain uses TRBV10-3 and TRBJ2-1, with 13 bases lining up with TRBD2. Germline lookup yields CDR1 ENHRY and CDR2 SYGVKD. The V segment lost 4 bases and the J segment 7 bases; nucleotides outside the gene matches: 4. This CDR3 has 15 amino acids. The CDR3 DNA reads TGTGCCATCAGTGCACTAGCGGGGGGGCAGAATGAGCAGTTCTTC. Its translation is CAISALAGGQNEQFF.

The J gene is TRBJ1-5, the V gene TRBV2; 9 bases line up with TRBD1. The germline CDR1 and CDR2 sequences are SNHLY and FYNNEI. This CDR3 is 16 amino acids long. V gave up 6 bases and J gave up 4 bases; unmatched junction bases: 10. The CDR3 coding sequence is TGTGCCAGCAGCAGAGGGACAGGGAAAGGTAATCAGCCCCAGCATTTT. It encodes CASSRGTGKGNQPQHF.

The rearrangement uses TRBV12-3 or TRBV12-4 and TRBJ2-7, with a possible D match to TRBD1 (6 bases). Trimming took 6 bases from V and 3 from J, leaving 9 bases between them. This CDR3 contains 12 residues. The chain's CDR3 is CASRGAFYEQYF. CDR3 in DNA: TGTGCCAGCAGGGGGGCGTTCTACGAGCAGTACTTC.

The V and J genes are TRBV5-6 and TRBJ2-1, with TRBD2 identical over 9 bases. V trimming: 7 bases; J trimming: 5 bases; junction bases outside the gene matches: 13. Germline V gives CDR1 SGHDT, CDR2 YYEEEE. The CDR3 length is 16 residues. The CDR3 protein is CASRHASGGSHNEQFF. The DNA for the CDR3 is TGTGCCAGCCGCCACGCCAGCGGGGGGTCCCACAATGAGCAGTTCTTC.

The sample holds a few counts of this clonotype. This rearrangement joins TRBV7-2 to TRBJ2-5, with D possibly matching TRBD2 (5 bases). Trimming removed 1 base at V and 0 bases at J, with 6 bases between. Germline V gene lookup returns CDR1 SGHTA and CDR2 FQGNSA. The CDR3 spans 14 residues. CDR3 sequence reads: CASSLVDYQETQYF. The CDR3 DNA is TGTGCCAGCAGCTTAGTGGACTACCAAGAGACCCAGTACTTC.

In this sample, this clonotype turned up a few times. CDR3 in amino acids: CAWGQDRVSGELFF. The CDR3 DNA follows: TGTGCCTGGGGACAAGACAGGGTCTCCGGGGAGCTGTTTTTT. V gene TRBV30 combines with J gene TRBJ2-2; 7 nucleotides agree with TRBD1. CDR1 and CDR2 (germline): GTSNPN, SVGIG (reference sequence). Trimming took 5 bases from V and 6 from J; bases not matched to a gene: 9. The CDR3 length is 14 residues.

CDR3 sequence (DNA): TGTGCCAGCGCGACTAGCGGGGGGCCAGGGGAGACCCAGTACTTC. It is translated as CASATSGGPGETQYF. The chain uses TRBV12-3 or TRBV12-4 and TRBJ2-5; 13 bases fit TRBD2. With V trimmed by 8 bases and J by 5 bases, 8 bases remained unmatched. The CDR3 totals 15 residues.

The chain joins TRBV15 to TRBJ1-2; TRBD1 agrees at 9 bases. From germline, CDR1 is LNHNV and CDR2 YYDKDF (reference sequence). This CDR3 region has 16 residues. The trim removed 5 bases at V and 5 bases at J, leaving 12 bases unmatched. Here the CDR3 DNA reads TGTGCCACCAGCGGTTCCGGGACAGGGTTATTTTATGGCTACACCTTC. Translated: CATSGSGTGLFYGYTF.

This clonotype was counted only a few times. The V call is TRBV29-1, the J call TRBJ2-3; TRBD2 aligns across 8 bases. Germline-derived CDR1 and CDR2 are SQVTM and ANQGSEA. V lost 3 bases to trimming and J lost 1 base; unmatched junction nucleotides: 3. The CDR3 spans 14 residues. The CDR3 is CSVDLREGTDTQYF. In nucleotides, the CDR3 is TGCAGCGTTGACCTGCGGGAGGGCACAGATACGCAGTATTTT.

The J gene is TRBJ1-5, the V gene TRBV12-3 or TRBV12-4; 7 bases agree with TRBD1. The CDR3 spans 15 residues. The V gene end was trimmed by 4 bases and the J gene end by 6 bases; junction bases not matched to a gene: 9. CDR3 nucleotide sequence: TGTGCCAGCAGTTCCCCTACAGGGGTGGGTCAGCCCCAGCATTTT. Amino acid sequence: CASSSPTGVGQPQHF.

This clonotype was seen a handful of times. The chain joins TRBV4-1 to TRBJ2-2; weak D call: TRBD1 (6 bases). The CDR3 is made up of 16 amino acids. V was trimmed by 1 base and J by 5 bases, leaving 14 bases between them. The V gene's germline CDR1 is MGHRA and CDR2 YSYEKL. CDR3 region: CASSQVQSGDTGELFF. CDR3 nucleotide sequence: TGCGCCAGCAGCCAAGTCCAATCAGGGGATACCGGGGAGCTGTTTTTT.

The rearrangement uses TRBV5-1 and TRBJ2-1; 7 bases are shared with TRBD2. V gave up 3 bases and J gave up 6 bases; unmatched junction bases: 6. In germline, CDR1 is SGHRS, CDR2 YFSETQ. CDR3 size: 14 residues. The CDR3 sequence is CASSWGGPGNEQFF. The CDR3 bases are TGCGCCAGCAGCTGGGGGGGACCCGGCAATGAGCAGTTCTTC.

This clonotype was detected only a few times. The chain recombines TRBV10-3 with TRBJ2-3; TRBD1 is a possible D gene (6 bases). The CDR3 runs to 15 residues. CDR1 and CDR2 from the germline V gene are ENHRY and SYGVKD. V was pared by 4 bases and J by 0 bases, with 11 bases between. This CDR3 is CAISAGDPSTDTQYF. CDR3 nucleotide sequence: TGTGCCATCAGTGCAGGGGATCCTAGCACAGATACGCAGTATTTT.

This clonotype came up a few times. The CDR3 spells CSARVPQSTDTQYF. CDR3 nucleotides: TGCAGTGCTAGAGTTCCGCAGAGCACAGATACGCAGTATTTT. The chain couples TRBV20-1 to TRBJ2-3; no firm D call. V dropped 1 base and J dropped 0 bases, with 8 bases sitting between them. Germline assignment: CDR1 DFQATT and CDR2 SNEGSKA (reference sequence). The CDR3 sequence is 14 residues long.

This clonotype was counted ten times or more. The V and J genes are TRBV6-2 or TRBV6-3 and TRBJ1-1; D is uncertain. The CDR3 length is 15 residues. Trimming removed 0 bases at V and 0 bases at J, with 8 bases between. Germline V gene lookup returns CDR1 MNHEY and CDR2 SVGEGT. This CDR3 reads CASSYSPLMNTEAFF. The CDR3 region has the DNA TGTGCCAGCAGTTACTCGCCACTCATGAACACTGAAGCTTTCTTT.

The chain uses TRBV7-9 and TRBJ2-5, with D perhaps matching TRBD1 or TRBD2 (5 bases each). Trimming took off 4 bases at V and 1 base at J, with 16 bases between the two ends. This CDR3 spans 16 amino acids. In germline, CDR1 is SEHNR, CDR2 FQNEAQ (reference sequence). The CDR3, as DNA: TGTGCCAGCAGCTCACCGGGGCACCGGGTCCAAGAGACCCAGTACTTC. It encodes CASSSPGHRVQETQYF.

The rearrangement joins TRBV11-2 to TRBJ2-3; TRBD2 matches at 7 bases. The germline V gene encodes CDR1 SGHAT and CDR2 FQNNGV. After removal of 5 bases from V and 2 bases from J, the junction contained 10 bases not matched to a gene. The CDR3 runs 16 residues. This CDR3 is CASSALGGGDTDTQYF. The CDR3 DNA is TGTGCCAGCAGCGCGCTCGGGGGAGGGGACACAGATACGCAGTATTTT.